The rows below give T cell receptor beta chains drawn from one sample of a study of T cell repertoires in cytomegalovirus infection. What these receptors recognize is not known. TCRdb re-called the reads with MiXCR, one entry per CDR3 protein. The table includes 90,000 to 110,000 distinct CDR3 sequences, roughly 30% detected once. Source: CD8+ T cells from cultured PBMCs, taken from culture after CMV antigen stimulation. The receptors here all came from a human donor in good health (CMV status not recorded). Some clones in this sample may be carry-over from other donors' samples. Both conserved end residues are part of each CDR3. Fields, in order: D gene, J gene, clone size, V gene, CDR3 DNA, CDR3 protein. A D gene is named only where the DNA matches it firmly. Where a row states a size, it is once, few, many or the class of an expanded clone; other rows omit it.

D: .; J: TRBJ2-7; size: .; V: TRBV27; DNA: TGTGCCAGCAGTTTAGGGGTGAATTACGAGCAGTACTTC; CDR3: CASSLGVNYEQYF
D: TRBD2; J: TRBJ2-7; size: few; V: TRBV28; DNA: TGTGCCAGCAACCAGCGGGGATCCTACGAGCAGTACTTC; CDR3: CASNQRGSYEQYF
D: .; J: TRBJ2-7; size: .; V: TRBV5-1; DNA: TGCGCCAGCAGCTTGAATCCGGACAAACCCTACGAGCAGTACTTC; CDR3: CASSLNPDKPYEQYF
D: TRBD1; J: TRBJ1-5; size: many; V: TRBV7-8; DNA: TGTGCCAGCAGCTACAGGGGAACAGCGAGGAATCAGCCCCAGCATTTT; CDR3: CASSYRGTARNQPQHF
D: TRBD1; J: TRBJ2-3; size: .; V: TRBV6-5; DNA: TGTGCCAGCAGTTATCTCCGGACAGGGGGGGGCGGAGATACGCAGTATTTT; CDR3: CASSYLRTGGGGDTQYF
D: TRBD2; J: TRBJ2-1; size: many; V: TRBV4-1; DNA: TGCGCCAGCAGCTCCCTAGCGGGGACTTACAATGAGCAGTTCTTC; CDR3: CASSSLAGTYNEQFF
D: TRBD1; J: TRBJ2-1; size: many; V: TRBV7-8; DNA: TGTGCCAGCAGCCTGACAGGGTATTACAATGAGCAGTTCTTC; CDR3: CASSLTGYYNEQFF
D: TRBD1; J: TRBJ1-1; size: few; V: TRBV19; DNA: TGTGCCAGTAGCGCAGGGGGCCCTAACACTGAAGCTTTCTTT; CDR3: CASSAGGPNTEAFF
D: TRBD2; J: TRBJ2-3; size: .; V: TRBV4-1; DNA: TGCGCCAGCAGCCAAAGACTAGCGGGGGCAGATACGCAGTATTTT; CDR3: CASSQRLAGADTQYF
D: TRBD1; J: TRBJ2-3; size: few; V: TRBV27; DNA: TGTGCCAGCAGTCCAGACAGGGAAAATACGCAGTATTTT; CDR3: CASSPDRENTQYF
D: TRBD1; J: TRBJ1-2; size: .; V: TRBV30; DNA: TGTGCCTGGGGGAGGTGGGGGACAGATGGCTACACCTTC; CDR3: CAWGRWGTDGYTF
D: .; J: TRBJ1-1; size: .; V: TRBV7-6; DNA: TGTGCCAGCAGCTTCCCTTGGCAGGGCTTGAACACTGAAGCTTTCTTT; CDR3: CASSFPWQGLNTEAFF
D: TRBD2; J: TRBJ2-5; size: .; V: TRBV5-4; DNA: TGTGCCAGCAGCTTGGAGCGGGGGCTAGGGGCCCAGTACTTC; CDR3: CASSLERGLGAQYF
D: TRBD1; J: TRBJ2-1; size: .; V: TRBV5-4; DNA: TGTGCCAGCAGTGAACAGGGGTCCTACAATGAGCAGTTCTTC; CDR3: CASSEQGSYNEQFF
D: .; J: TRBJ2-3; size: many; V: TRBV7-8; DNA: TGTGCCAGCAGCCCCCATTGGACGACAGATACGCAGTATTTT; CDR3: CASSPHWTTDTQYF
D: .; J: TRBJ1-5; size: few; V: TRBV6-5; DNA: TGTGCCAGCAGTTACGGGCAGGGTGAACAGCCCCAGCATTTT; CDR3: CASSYGQGEQPQHF
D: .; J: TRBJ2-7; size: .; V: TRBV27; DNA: TGTGCCAGCAGTTTTCAAGACCCTGCTGAGGCCGAGCAATACTTC; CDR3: CASSFQDPAEAEQYF
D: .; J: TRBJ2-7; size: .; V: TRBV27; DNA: TGTGCCAGCAGTCCGCGACACCCTCCCTACGAGCAGTACTTC; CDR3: CASSPRHPPYEQYF
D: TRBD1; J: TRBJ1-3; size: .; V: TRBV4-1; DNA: TGCGCCAGCAGCCAGACACCTAGGACAGGGATGGGAAACACCATATATTTT; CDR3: CASSQTPRTGMGNTIYF
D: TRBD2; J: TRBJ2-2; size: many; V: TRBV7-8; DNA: TGTGCCAGCAGCTCCGGGCTACGGGGGGTTTTGGGCGGGGAGCTGTTTTTT; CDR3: CASSSGLRGVLGGELFF
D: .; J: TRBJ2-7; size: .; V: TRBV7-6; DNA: TGTGCCAGCAGCTTAGCTCAGTTCTACGAGCAGTACTTC; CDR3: CASSLAQFYEQYF
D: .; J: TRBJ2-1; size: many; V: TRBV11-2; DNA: TGTGCCAGCAGCTTAGAAGACCCCCACAATGAGCAGTTCTTC; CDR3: CASSLEDPHNEQFF
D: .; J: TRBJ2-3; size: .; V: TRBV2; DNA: TGTGCCAGCAGTGAAGCGCATACTGGATTGAATACGCAGTATTTT; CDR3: CASSEAHTGLNTQYF
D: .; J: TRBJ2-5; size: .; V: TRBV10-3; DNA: TGTGCCATCAGTGAGTACAAGCAAGAGACCCAGTACTTC; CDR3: CAISEYKQETQYF
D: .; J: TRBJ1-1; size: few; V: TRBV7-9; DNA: TGTGCCAGCAGGTACGACACTGAAGCTTTCTTT; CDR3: CASRYDTEAFF
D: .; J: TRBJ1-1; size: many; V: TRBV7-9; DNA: TGTGCCAGCAGCTTACAGGGTGACAACACTGAAGCTTTCTTT; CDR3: CASSLQGDNTEAFF
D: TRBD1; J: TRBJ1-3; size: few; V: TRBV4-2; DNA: TGTGCCAGCAGCCCGCCTCCGGAGGGGGCAGGAAACACCATATATTTT; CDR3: CASSPPPEGAGNTIYF
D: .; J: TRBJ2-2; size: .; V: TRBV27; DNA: TGTGCCAGCAGTCTCTACCTACTAGCAGGTTACACCGGGGAGCTGTTTTTT; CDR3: CASSLYLLAGYTGELFF
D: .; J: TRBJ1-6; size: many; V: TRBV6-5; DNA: TGTGCCAGCAGTTCGGGTTCAGGCTCACCCCTCCACTTT; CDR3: CASSSGSGSPLHF
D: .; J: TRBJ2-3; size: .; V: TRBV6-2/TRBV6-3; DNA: TGTGCCAGCAGCTACTACCGGACAGATACGCAGTATTTT; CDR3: CASSYYRTDTQYF
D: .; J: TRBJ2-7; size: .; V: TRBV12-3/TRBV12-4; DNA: TGTGCCAGCAGTTTAGCGCGGGGCGGCTACGAGCAGTACTTC; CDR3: CASSLARGGYEQYF
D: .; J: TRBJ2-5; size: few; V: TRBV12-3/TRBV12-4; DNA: TGTGCCAGCAGGCATAGCGCAGGGGAGACCCAGTACTTC; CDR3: CASRHSAGETQYF
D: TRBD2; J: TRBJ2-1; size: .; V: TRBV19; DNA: TGTGCCAGTAGTATTAGCGGGGGGGACAATGAGCAGTTCTTC; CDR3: CASSISGGDNEQFF
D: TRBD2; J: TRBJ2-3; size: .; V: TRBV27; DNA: TGTGCCAGCAGTCTAGCGGGTTTCACAGATACGCAGTATTTT; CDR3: CASSLAGFTDTQYF
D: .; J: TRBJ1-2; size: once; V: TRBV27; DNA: TGTGCCAGCAGATTTAGGGACGGATCCAACTATGGCTACACCTTC; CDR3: CASRFRDGSNYGYTF
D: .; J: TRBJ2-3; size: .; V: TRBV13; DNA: TGTGCCAGCAGCTTAGTCACCGGGCCTCTCACAGATACGCAGTATTTT; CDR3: CASSLVTGPLTDTQYF
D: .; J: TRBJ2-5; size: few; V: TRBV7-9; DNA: TGTGCCAGCAGCTTAATAGAAGAGACCCAGTACTTC; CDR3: CASSLIEETQYF
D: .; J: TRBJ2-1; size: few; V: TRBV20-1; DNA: TGCATCCTCGGCCCCAATGAGCAGTTCTTC; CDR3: CILGPNEQFF
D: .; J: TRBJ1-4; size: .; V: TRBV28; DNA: TGTGCCAGCAGTTTATTCGGGTCTAATGAAAAACTGTTTTTT; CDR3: CASSLFGSNEKLFF
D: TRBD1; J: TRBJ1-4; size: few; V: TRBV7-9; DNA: TGTGCCAGCGGGGCCGGGACAGAGATGTGGCTTGGTGAAAAACTGTTTTTT; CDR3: CASGAGTEMWLGEKLFF
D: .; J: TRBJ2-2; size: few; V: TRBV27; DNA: TGTGCCAGCAGTTTGGTGCTGTCGGGCACCGGGGAGCTGTTTTTT; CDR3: CASSLVLSGTGELFF
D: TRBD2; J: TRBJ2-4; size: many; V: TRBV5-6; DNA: TGTGCCAGCAGTCGCCTAGCGGACCCCAAAAACATTCAGTACTTC; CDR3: CASSRLADPKNIQYF
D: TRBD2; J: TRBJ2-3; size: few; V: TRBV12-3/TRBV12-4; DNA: TGTGCCAGCAGTTTCATAGCGGGGGGCAGCACAGATACGCAGTATTTT; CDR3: CASSFIAGGSTDTQYF
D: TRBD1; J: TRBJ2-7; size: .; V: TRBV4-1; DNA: TGCGCCAGCAGCCAGCATGCCGGGACAGGGAACTACGAGCAGTACTTC; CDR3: CASSQHAGTGNYEQYF
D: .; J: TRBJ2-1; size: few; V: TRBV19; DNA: TGTGCCAGTAGTATGTACGGGTCAAATACCTACAATGAGCAGTTCTTC; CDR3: CASSMYGSNTYNEQFF
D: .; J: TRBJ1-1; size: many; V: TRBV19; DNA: TGTGCCAGTAGGTTACCGGGACAACTGAACACTGAAGCTTTCTTT; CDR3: CASRLPGQLNTEAFF
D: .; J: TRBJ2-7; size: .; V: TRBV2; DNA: TGTGCCAGCAGTGAAAGGTCGGTCGAGCAGTACTTC; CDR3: CASSERSVEQYF
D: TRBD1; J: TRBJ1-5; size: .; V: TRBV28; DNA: TGTGCCAGCAGTTTACCTACAGGGGAGGTCAATCAGCCCCAGCATTTT; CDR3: CASSLPTGEVNQPQHF
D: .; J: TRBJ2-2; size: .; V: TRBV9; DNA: TGTGCCAGCGGGAGGGACAGATCGAACACCGGGGAGCTGTTTTTT; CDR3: CASGRDRSNTGELFF
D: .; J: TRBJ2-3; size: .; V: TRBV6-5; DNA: TGTGCCAGCAGTTACCAGCCCAGCACAGATACGCAGTATTTT; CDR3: CASSYQPSTDTQYF
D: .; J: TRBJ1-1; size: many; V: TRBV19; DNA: TGTGCCAGTGGGTCGGACAGCCCCTCGGGAGCTTTCTTT; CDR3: CASGSDSPSGAFF
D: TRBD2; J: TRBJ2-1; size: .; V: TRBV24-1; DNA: TGTGCCACCAGTGCCGTTGGACTAGCGGGGGACAATGAGCAGTTCTTC; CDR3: CATSAVGLAGDNEQFF
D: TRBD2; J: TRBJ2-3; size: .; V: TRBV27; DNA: TGTGCCAGCAGTTTATGGGACGGGGGGGCCTCAGATACGCAGTATTTT; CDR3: CASSLWDGGASDTQYF
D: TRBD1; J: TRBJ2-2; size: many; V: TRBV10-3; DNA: TGTGCCATCAGCGGGGACAGGGGCCTGAACACCGGGGAGCTGTTTTTT; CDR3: CAISGDRGLNTGELFF
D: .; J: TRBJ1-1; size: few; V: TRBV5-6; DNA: TGTGCCAGCAGCTTGAAACCGGGCCGAGGGTTGCGGACTGAAGCTTTCTTT; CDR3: CASSLKPGRGLRTEAFF
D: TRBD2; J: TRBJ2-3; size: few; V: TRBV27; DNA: TGTGCCAGCAGCTCTACCGGGACTAGCGGTGATACGCAGTATTTT; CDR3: CASSSTGTSGDTQYF
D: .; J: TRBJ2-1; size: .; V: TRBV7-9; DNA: TGTGCCAGCAGCCCCCCAGGGGCAGGCTCCTACAATGAGCAGTTCTTC; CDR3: CASSPPGAGSYNEQFF
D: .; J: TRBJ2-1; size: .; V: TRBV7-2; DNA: TGTGCCAGCAGCCCAAGGGGGGGACCACCGAACAATGAGCAGTTCTTC; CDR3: CASSPRGGPPNNEQFF
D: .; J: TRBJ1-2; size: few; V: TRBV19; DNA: TGTGCCAGTAGATATAACAGGGACGCCTATGGCTACACCTTC; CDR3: CASRYNRDAYGYTF